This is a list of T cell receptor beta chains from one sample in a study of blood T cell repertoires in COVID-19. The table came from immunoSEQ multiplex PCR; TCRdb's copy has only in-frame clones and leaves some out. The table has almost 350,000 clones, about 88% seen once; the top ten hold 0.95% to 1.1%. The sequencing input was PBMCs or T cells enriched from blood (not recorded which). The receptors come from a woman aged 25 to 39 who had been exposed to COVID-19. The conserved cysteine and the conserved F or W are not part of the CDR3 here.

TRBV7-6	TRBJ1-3	ASSRAVKGAGNTIY
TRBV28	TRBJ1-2	ASSLGGFGYT
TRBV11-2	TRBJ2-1	ASSATSGVYNEQF
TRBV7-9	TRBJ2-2	ASSPTKRETGELF
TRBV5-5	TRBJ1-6	ASSKWSASSYNSPLH
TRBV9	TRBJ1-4	ASSGTGGSNEKLF
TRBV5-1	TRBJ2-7	ASSSGTGYEQY
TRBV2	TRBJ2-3	ASSEDPSGIRADTQY
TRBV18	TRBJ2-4	ASSPRTGTRGIQY
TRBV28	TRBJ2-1	ASSQDRTSYNEQF
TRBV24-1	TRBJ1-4	ATSDPGQGREKLF
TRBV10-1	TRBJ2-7	ASSEGTSGYEQY
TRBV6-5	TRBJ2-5	ASSRNGLQETQY
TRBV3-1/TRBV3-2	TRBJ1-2	ASSPPTGVYGYT
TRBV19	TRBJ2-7	ASSPRTDYYEQY
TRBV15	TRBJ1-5	ATSRDKEGQPQH
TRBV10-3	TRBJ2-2	AISPPGQGTTGELF
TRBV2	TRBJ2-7	ASGGLAGVSEQY
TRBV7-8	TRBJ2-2	ASEYPKAGEGTGELF
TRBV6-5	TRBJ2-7	ASRRDRVSYEQY
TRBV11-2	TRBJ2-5	ASSLGVTAETQY
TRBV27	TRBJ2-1	ASSRGAGGNNEQF
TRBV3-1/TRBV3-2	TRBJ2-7	ASSQVSGYEQY
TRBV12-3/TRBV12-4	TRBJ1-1	ASSPDMNTEAF
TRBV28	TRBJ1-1	ASSPPTGSATEAF
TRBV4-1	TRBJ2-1	ASSLGGQGLHYNEQF
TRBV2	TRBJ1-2	ASSRDSYGYT
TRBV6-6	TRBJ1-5	ASRGRTGGGQPQH
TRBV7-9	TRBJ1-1	ASSFGVTEAF
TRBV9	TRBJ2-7	ASSAGTGVYYEQY
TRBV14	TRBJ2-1	ASNNLAGGSHNEQF
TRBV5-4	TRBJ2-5	ASSFSGGETQY
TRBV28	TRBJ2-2	AGRDRQHTGELF
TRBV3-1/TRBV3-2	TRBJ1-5	ASSPRTGFNQPQH
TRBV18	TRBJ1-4	ASSPEIQTTNEKLF
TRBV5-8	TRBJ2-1	ASSSDRGREQF
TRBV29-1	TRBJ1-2	SAGTQSLDGYT
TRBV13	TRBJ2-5	ASSLGTTEETQY
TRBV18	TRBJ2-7	ASSTSGTYYEQY
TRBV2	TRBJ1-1	ASSGQGNTEAF
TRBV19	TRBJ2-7	ASMRKTGSYEQY
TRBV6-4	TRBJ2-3	ASKLDSLTDTQY
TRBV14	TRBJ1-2	ASSPPTYSTQGYT
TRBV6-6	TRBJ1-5	ASSYPQQGVIKPQH
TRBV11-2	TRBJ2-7	ASSRSSSGSFYEQY
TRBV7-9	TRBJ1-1	ASSFAGDVREAF
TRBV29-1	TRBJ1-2	SVGQLGGYGYT
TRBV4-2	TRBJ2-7	ASSQEGRWTSGVYEQY
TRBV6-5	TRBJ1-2	ASSNQGDNYGYT
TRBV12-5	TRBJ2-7	ASGPTGTGGWEQY
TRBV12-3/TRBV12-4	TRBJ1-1	ASSYRREAF
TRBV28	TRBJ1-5	ASMGAGQPQH